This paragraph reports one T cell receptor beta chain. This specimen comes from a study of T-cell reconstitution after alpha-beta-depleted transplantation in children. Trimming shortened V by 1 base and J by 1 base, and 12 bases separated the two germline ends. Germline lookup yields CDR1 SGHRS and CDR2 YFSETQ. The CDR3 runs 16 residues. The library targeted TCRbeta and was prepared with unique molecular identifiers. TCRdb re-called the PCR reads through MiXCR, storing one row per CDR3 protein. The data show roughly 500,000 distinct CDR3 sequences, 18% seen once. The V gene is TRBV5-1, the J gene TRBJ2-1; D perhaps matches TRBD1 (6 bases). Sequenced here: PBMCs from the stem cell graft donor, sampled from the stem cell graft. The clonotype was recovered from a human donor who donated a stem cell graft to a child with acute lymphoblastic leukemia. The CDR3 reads CASSLTLQGSYNEQFF. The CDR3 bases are TGCGCCAGCAGCTTGACTTTACAGGGATCCTACAATGAGCAGTTCTTC.